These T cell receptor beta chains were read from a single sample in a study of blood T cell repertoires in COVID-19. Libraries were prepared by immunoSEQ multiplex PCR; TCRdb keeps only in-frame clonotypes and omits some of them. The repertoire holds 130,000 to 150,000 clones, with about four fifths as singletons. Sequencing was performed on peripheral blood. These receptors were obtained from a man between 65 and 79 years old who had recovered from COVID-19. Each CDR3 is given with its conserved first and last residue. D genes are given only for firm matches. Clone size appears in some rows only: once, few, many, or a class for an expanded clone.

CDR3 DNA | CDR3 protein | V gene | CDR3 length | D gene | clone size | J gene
TGTGCCAGCAGTGAAGGAGATCATGGCTACACCTTC | CASSEGDHGYTF | TRBV27 | 12 | - | - | TRBJ1-2
TGTGCCATCCAAATGGGGGGTGAGCAGTTCTTC | CAIQMGGEQFF | TRBV10-3 | 11 | - | few | TRBJ2-1
TGTGCCAGCAGCTTTGGTAAAACTAGCGGGAGCGTGGAGACCCAGTACTTC | CASSFGKTSGSVETQYF | TRBV5-8 | 17 | TRBD2 | - | TRBJ2-5
TGTGCCAGCAGCCCGTGGGGAGCTGGGGCCAACGTCCTGACTTTC | CASSPWGAGANVLTF | TRBV7-2 | 15 | - | - | TRBJ2-6
TGTGCCAGCAGGACTAAGAGACTAGCGGGAGTGGGTGGTGAGCAGTTCTTC | CASRTKRLAGVGGEQFF | TRBV7-9 | 17 | TRBD2 | - | TRBJ2-1
TGTGCCACCAGGCTAGGGGACTCTGGGGCCAACGTCCTGACTTTC | CATRLGDSGANVLTF | TRBV15 | 15 | - | - | TRBJ2-6
TGTGCCAGCAGCCTAACAGGGGGTGAGCGAGAGACCCAGTACTTC | CASSLTGGERETQYF | TRBV7-3 | 15 | TRBD1 | few | TRBJ2-5
TGTGCCATCATCCGGACTAGCGGGAGAGGAAGTATGTACAATGAGCAGTTCTTC | CAIIRTSGRGSMYNEQFF | TRBV10-3 | 18 | TRBD2 | - | TRBJ2-1
TGTGCCAGCAGCCAATCAGGACAGATTGACTCTGGGGCCAACGTCCTGACTTTC | CASSQSGQIDSGANVLTF | TRBV3-1/TRBV3-2 | 18 | - | - | TRBJ2-6
TGTGCCAGCAGCTCCCGACAGGGGTTCTACGAGCAGTACTTC | CASSSRQGFYEQYF | TRBV7-9 | 14 | TRBD1 | - | TRBJ2-7
TGTGCCACGCGCGGGCGCCAAGAGACCCAGTACTTC | CATRGRQETQYF | TRBV7-9 | 12 | - | - | TRBJ2-5
TGTGCCAGCAGTTTACTGTTCTCCAGGCCAGGGACCCAGTACTTC | CASSLLFSRPGTQYF | TRBV28 | 15 | - | few | TRBJ2-5
TGCGCCAGCAGCCAAGAAGGAGCGGTCCAAGAGACCCAGTACTTC | CASSQEGAVQETQYF | TRBV4-1 | 15 | - | - | TRBJ2-5
TGTGCCAGCAGCCAAGTAACGCCGGGACTAGCGGGAGGTCGCTCCTACAATGAGCAGTTCTTC | CASSQVTPGLAGGRSYNEQFF | TRBV3-1/TRBV3-2 | 21 | TRBD2 | - | TRBJ2-1
TGTGCCAGCAGGCCACGACAGGACACGAACTATGGCTACACCTTC | CASRPRQDTNYGYTF | TRBV27 | 15 | - | - | TRBJ1-2
TGTGCCAGTACCCCCCAGGTGGCTAGCGGTCCAGATACGCAGTATTTT | CASTPQVASGPDTQYF | TRBV19 | 16 | TRBD2 | few | TRBJ2-3
TGTGCCAGCAGCTTAGCGGATAGGGGGCTGGGCTATGGCTACACCTTC | CASSLADRGLGYGYTF | TRBV7-8 | 16 | TRBD1 | - | TRBJ1-2
TGTGCCAGCAGCCCTACAACTAATGAAAAACTGTTTTTT | CASSPTTNEKLFF | TRBV7-9 | 13 | - | once | TRBJ1-4
TGTGCCAGCAGCCAAGATCGAGGTAGCGGAGGCACAGATACGCAGTATTTT | CASSQDRGSGGTDTQYF | TRBV14 | 17 | - | once | TRBJ2-3
TGTGCCAGCAGCTTGGGTAGAGAGACCCAGTACTTC | CASSLGRETQYF | TRBV5-6 | 12 | - | - | TRBJ2-5
TGTGCCAGCAGTGAGTCAGGGTACTATGGCTACACCTTC | CASSESGYYGYTF | TRBV6-1 | 13 | - | once | TRBJ1-2
TGTGCCAGCAGTTACTCGAGTGACAGGGGATCAAATGAGCAGTTCTTC | CASSYSSDRGSNEQFF | TRBV6-6 | 16 | TRBD1 | - | TRBJ2-1
TGTGCCAGCAGCCTCAGGACTAGCGGGGGGACAGATACGCAGTATTTT | CASSLRTSGGTDTQYF | TRBV3-1/TRBV3-2 | 16 | TRBD2 | few | TRBJ2-3
TGTGCCAGCTCACCAGCTGGGGGCGGAGGCACTGAAGCTTTCTTT | CASSPAGGGGTEAFF | TRBV18 | 15 | - | - | TRBJ1-1
TGTGCCAGCAGCTCGGTTGGGCACATTATGAACACTGAAGCTTTCTTT | CASSSVGHIMNTEAFF | TRBV5-6 | 16 | - | - | TRBJ1-1
TGCGCCAGCAGCCCAAGGACAGGGACTAACTATGGCTACACCTTC | CASSPRTGTNYGYTF | TRBV5-1 | 15 | TRBD1 | - | TRBJ1-2
TGTGCCAGTAGTATCCGGACTAGCGGGAACTACGAGCAGTACTTC | CASSIRTSGNYEQYF | TRBV19 | 15 | TRBD2 | - | TRBJ2-7
TGTGCCAGCAGCCAAGAAGGGGGCGGGGTTCACGAGCAGTACTTC | CASSQEGGGVHEQYF | TRBV3-1/TRBV3-2 | 15 | - | - | TRBJ2-7
TGTGCCAGCAGCACAAGTCGGGTAGTGCCCGGGGCCAACGTCCTGACTTTC | CASSTSRVVPGANVLTF | TRBV7-9 | 17 | - | - | TRBJ2-6
TGTGCCAGCAGTGGGGACAGAAACACCGGGGAGCTGTTTTTT | CASSGDRNTGELFF | TRBV11-3 | 14 | TRBD1 | once | TRBJ2-2
TGTGCCAGCAGTCGGACAGGGAACACTGAAGCTTTCTTT | CASSRTGNTEAFF | TRBV6-4 | 13 | TRBD1 | few | TRBJ1-1
TGTGCCAGCAGTCCGGGACTAGGGGTGGTGACGCAGTATTTT | CASSPGLGVVTQYF | TRBV27 | 14 | TRBD2 | - | TRBJ2-3
TGTGCCAGCAGCCCACTAGGTTGGGGGAACACTGAAGCTTTCTTT | CASSPLGWGNTEAFF | TRBV13 | 15 | - | - | TRBJ1-1
TGTGCCAGCTTGGCCCCGCGGGCTAGCGGGAACAATGAGCAGTTCTTC | CASLAPRASGNNEQFF | TRBV11-3 | 16 | TRBD2 | - | TRBJ2-1
TGCAGCGTTGGGGGACAGGGGGCGGATGGCTACACCTTC | CSVGGQGADGYTF | TRBV29-1 | 13 | TRBD1 | - | TRBJ1-2